Shown below are 10 T cell receptor beta chains from a single sample sequenced in a study of blood T cells in healthy people across ages. PCR was performed a second time for about 7 to 12 cycles using a sample-barcoded 5' primer and a J-beta primer mix. TCRdb recomputed calls from the 5' RACE reads with MiXCR, one row per CDR3 protein. The data hold roughly 800,000 distinct CDR3 sequences, with about 62% observed a single time. The sequenced sample was blood. These TCRs come from a man aged 25-40 years in good health.

V is TRBV7-9 and J is TRBJ1-1, with 8 bases fitting TRBD1. The CDR3 has 15 residues. Germline V gene data show CDR1 as SEHNR and CDR2 as FQNEAQ (reference sequence). V lost 5 bases to trimming and J lost 5 bases; unmatched junction nucleotides: 10. The chain's CDR3 is CASSRPDREGTEAFF. CDR3 nucleotides: TGTGCCAGCAGCAGACCGGACAGGGAGGGAACTGAAGCTTTCTTT.

This clonotype was detected a few times. This chain uses TRBV18 with TRBJ2-5, with D tentatively TRBD2 (6 bases). There are 16 residues in the CDR3. V was cut by 2 bases and J by 0 bases, with 13 bases left in between. Per germline, CDR1 KGHSH and CDR2 LQKENI. The CDR3 DNA reads as TGTGCCAGCTCACCAAGGATCGGGACTCACCAAGAGACCCAGTACTTC. Translation gives CASSPRIGTHQETQYF.

The V call is TRBV3-1, the J call TRBJ1-2; 7 positions agree with TRBD1. The J segment lost 2 bases and the V segment lost 3 bases, leaving 9 bases of the junction unmatched. Germline V gene data show CDR1 as LGHDT and CDR2 as YNNKEL (reference sequence). This CDR3 contains 16 residues. The CDR3 loop reads CASSHGSDRENYGYTF. The CDR3 nucleotides are TGTGCCAGCAGCCACGGAAGTGACAGGGAGAACTATGGCTACACCTTC.

The V and J genes are TRBV6-1 and TRBJ2-3; D might be TRBD1 (6 bases). The ends were cut back, 3 bases at V and 4 bases at J, with 14 bases in the middle. Germline CDR1 is MNHNS and CDR2 is SASEGT. This CDR3 contains 15 residues. CDR3 in DNA: TGTGCCAGCAGTGATGGGGGCGTCCCCCCAGATACGCAGTATTTT. Its translation is CASSDGGVPPDTQYF.

The chain couples TRBV6-1 to TRBJ2-1; 9 nucleotides match TRBD2. Germline loops: CDR1 MNHNS, CDR2 SASEGT. J was trimmed by 4 bases and V by 6 bases; bases with no gene match: 13. This CDR3 is 17 amino acids long. CDR3 amino acids: CASSSLGLAGGYNEQFF. The CDR3 DNA follows: TGTGCCAGCAGCTCCTTGGGGCTGGCGGGAGGGTACAATGAGCAGTTCTTC.

This clonotype occurred once. J is TRBJ2-4 and V is TRBV6-2 or TRBV6-3, with 7 bases lining up with TRBD2. The CDR3 consists of 13 residues. Germline CDR1 MNHEY, CDR2 SVGEGT. V lost 2 bases, J lost 13 bases, and 8 bases stayed unmatched. The CDR3 DNA is TGTGCCAGCAGTTACATGCAGGTCGGGGGGCAGTACTTC. Translation gives CASSYMQVGGQYF.

The rearrangement joins TRBV6-2 or TRBV6-3 to TRBJ1-4; 7 positions agree with TRBD1. Trimming cost V 10 bases and J 12 bases; bases outside gene matches: 11. Germline V lookup: CDR1 MNHEY, CDR2 SVGEGT. The CDR3 loop spans 12 amino acids. This CDR3 reads CATSPGGMELFF. CDR3 nucleotide sequence: TGTGCCACAAGTCCAGGGGGAATGGAACTGTTTTTT.

This clonotype was counted between two and nine times. Here the CDR3 DNA reads TGCGCCAGCAGCCAAGGTACCTCGTCCCAGTTCTTC. Its translation: CASSQGTSSQFF. The rearrangement joins TRBV4-1 to TRBJ2-1; D uncertain. Germline V gene sequence: CDR1 MGHRA, CDR2 YSYEKL. This CDR3 has 12 amino acids. Trimming cost V 1 base and J 13 bases, with 11 bases left between them.

The CDR3 region is CSALRGTWVNEQFF. For the CDR3, the DNA is TGCAGCGCACTCCGCGGGACTTGGGTCAATGAGCAGTTCTTC. V gene TRBV29-1 combines with J gene TRBJ2-1; D might be TRBD2 (6 bases). Germline CDR1 SQVTM, CDR2 ANQGSEA. The CDR3 contains 14 residues. V was shortened by 7 bases and J by 6 bases, with 19 bases between the two germline ends.

The CDR3 protein is CSVAGPYEQYF. The CDR3 DNA reads TGCAGCGTTGCGGGCCCCTACGAGCAGTACTTC. The chain is built from TRBV29-1 and TRBJ2-7; D gene uncertain. The germline gives CDR1 SQVTM, CDR2 ANQGSEA. CDR3 size: 11 residues. V was shortened by 4 bases and J by 2 bases, with 6 bases between the two germline ends.